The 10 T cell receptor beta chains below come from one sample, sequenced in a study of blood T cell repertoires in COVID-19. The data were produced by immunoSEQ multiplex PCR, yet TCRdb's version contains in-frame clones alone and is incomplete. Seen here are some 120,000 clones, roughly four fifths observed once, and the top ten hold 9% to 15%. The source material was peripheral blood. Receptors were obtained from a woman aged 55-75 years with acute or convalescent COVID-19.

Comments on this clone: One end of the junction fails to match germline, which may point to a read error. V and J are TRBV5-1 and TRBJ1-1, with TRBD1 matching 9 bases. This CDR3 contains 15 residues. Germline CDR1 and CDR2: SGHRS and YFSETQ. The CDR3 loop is CASSLNTGGGTEAFF. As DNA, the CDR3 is TGCGCTAGCAGCTTGAACACAGGGGGCGGCACTGAAGCTTTCTTT. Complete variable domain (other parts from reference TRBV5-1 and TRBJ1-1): KAGVTQTPRYLIKTRGQQVTLSCSPISGHRSVSWYQQTPGQGLQFLFEYFSETQRNKGNFPGRFSGRQFSNSRSEMNVSTLELGDSALYLCASSLNTGGGTEAFFGQGTRLTVV.

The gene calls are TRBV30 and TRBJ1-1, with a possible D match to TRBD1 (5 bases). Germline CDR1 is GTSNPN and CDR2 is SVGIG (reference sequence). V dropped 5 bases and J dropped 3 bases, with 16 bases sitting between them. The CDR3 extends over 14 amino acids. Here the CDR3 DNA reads TGTGCCTGGGCATACCATGACAGATACACTGAAGCTTTCTTT. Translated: CAWAYHDRYTEAFF.

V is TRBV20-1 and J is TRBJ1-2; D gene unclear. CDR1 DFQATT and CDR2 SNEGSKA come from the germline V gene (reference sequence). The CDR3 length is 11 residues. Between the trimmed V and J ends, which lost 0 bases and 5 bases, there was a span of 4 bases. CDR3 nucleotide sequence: TGCAGTGCTAGAGATCCGTATGGCTACACCTTC. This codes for CSARDPYGYTF.

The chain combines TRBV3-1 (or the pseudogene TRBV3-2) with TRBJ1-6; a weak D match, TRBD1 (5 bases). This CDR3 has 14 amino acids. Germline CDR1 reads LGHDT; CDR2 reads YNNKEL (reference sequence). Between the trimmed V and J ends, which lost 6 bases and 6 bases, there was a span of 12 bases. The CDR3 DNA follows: TGTGCCAGCAGTAGGGACTTTGTTAATTCACCCCTCCACTTT. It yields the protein CASSRDFVNSPLHF.

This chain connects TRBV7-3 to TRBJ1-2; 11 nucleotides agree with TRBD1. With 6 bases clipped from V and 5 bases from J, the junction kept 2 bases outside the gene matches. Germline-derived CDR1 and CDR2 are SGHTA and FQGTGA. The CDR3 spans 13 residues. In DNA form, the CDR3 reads TGTGCCAGCAGGAGGGACAGGGGGTATGGCTACACCTTC. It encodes CASRRDRGYGYTF.

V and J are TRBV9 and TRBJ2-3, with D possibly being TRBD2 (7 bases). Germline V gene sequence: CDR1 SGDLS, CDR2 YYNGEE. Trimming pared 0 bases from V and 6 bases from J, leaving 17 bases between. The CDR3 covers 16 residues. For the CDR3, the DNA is TGTGCCAGCAGCGTAGTCGAGGGGGGGCCGTTCGATACGCAGTATTTT. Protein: CASSVVEGGPFDTQYF.

CDR3 in DNA: TGTGCCAGCAGCTTAACTCAGTACGGGACTGAAGCTTTCTTT. Translating it yields CASSLTQYGTEAFF. This chain uses TRBV7-6 with TRBJ1-1; no reliable D call. The CDR3 is 14 residues long. Trimming left V 2 bases short and J 5 bases short, with 12 bases between. From germline, CDR1 is SGHVS and CDR2 FNYEAQ.

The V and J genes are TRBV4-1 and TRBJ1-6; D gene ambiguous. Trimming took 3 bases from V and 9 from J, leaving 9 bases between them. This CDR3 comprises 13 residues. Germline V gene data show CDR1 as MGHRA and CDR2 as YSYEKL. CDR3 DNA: TGCGCCAGCAGCCAGGCAGGAGGTTCACCCCTCCACTTT. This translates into CASSQAGGSPLHF.

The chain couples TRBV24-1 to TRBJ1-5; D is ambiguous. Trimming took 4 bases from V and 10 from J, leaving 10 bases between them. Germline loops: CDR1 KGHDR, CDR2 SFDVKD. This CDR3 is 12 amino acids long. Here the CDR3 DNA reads TGTGCCACCAGTGACCCTAGTGGACCCCAGCATTTT. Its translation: CATSDPSGPQHF.

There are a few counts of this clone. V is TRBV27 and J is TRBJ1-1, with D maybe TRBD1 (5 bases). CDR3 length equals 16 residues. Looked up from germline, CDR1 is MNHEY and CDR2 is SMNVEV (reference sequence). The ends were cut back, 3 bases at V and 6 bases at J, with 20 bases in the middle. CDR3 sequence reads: CASSFGPGLGGAEAFF. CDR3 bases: TGTGCCAGCAGTTTCGGACCGGGGCTGGGAGGTGCTGAAGCTTTCTTT.